These 11 T cell receptor beta chains came from one sample sequenced in a study of graft-versus-host responses after intestinal transplantation. The antigens of these receptors remain unknown. Profiling relied on immunoSEQ multiplex PCR, and the TCRdb table lists in-frame clones only, not all of them. The repertoire consists of about 39,000 clones, with more than 85% occurring once and the leading ten covering 21%. Sequences were derived from unstimulated CD8+ T cells sorted from spleen or lymph node cells, sampled before transplant. All receptors come from a human donor who was the organ donor for an intestinal transplant.

The count of this clone is one. V usage is TRBV5-4 and J usage is TRBJ2-3; 9 bases agree with TRBD1. V lost 6 bases, J lost 2 bases, and 4 bases stayed unmatched. The CDR3 has 14 amino acids. Germline CDR1 reads SGHNT; CDR2 reads YYREEE (reference sequence). The CDR3: CASTSQGATDTQYF. The CDR3 DNA reads as TGTGCCAGCACCTCACAGGGGGCCACAGATACGCAGTATTTT.

The rearrangement links TRBV27 to TRBJ2-5; a weak D match, TRBD2 (5 bases). The germline V gene encodes CDR1 MNHEY and CDR2 SMNVEV (reference sequence). The CDR3 extends over 15 amino acids. Trimming took 5 bases from V and 5 from J, leaving 18 bases between them. CDR3 sequence reads: CASSPRVRDGETQYF. The CDR3 nucleotides are TGTGCCAGCAGTCCTAGGGTCCGGGATGGGGAGACCCAGTACTTC.

CDR3 loop: CASSPFGTSGMETQYF. CDR3 coding DNA: TGCGCCAGCAGCCCTTTCGGGACTAGCGGGATGGAGACCCAGTACTTC. The chain has TRBV4-1 and TRBJ2-5; 13 bases line up with TRBD2. Trimming cost V 4 bases and J 5 bases; bases outside gene matches: 7. This CDR3 comprises 16 residues. Germline assignment: CDR1 MGHRA and CDR2 YSYEKL.

V and J are TRBV28 and TRBJ1-5; D may be TRBD1 (6 bases). V lost 5 bases and J lost 3, with 14 bases in between. This CDR3 has 15 amino acids. CDR1 and CDR2 from the germline V gene are MDHEN and SYDVKM. Here the CDR3 DNA reads TGTGCCAGCAGTCTCTACCGGGACAACAATCAGCCCCAGCATTTT. Its translation is CASSLYRDNNQPQHF.

The rearrangement joins TRBV19 to TRBJ2-2; D is unresolved. CDR1 is LNHDA and CDR2 is SQIVND in the germline V gene (reference sequence). CDR3 size: 13 residues. V shed 9 bases and J shed 0 bases, with 8 bases lying between them. The DNA of the CDR3 is TGTGCCAGCACTAATACGAACACCGGGGAGCTGTTTTTT. As protein: CASTNTNTGELFF.

This chain joins TRBV25-1 and TRBJ1-2; D perhaps matches TRBD1 (5 bases). The V and J ends lost 8 bases and 1 base respectively, with 17 bases between them. The CDR3 loop spans 15 amino acids. Germline-derived CDR1 and CDR2 are MGHDK and SYGVNS. The CDR3 bases are TGTGCCAGCCTTGGGACGTCGTCGCATAACTATGGCTACACCTTC. Encoded protein: CASLGTSSHNYGYTF.

For the CDR3, the DNA is TGTCGAACTTCGGGGGACAGCAGAGGAGAGACCCAGTACTTC. This encodes CRTSGDSRGETQYF. This chain links TRBV6-6 with TRBJ2-5; TRBD1 is a possible D gene (7 bases). CDR3 length equals 14 residues. Germline V gene lookup returns CDR1 MNHNY and CDR2 SVGAGI (reference sequence).

The rearrangement links TRBV4-3 to TRBJ1-5; perhaps TRBD1 as D (6 bases). Trimming took off 0 bases at V and 6 bases at J, with 15 bases between the two ends. This CDR3 contains 16 residues. From germline, CDR1 is LGHNA and CDR2 YSLEER. The CDR3: CASSQELRQDGQPQHF. CDR3 in DNA: TGCGCCAGCAGCCAAGAGTTGAGACAGGACGGTCAGCCCCAGCATTTT.

The rearrangement links TRBV29-1 to TRBJ2-4, with D hard to call. V dropped 4 bases and J dropped 9 bases, with 16 bases sitting between them. The V gene's germline CDR1 is SQVTM and CDR2 ANQGSEA. This CDR3 spans 13 amino acids. CDR3 sequence reads: CSVGSGWTGIQYF. The CDR3 nucleotides are TGCAGCGTTGGGTCTGGGTGGACCGGCATTCAGTACTTC.

This chain links TRBV7-2 with TRBJ2-1, with unresolved D. The CDR3 runs to 16 residues. The germline gives CDR1 SGHTA, CDR2 FQGNSA. The V and J ends lost 0 bases and 8 bases respectively, with 17 bases between them. DNA of the CDR3: TGTGCCAGCAGCTTAGCGAGGCCATGGGGATTATATGAGCAGTTCTTC. Translating gives CASSLARPWGLYEQFF.

The genes are TRBV9 and TRBJ2-3, with 10 bases fitting TRBD2. CDR3 length equals 18 residues. Losses at the gene ends were 3 bases for V and 3 bases for J; bases not matched to a gene: 13. Germline assignment: CDR1 SGDLS and CDR2 YYNGEE. The CDR3: CASSDPLGLAEVTDTQYF. For the CDR3, the DNA is TGTGCCAGCAGCGATCCTCTAGGACTAGCGGAGGTAACAGATACGCAGTATTTT.